This passage covers 5 T cell receptor beta chains from one sample sequenced in a study of shared clonotypes between healthy human individuals. Data came from immunoSEQ multiplex PCR; TCRdb stores just in-frame clones and leaves some out. The table includes a few hundred thousand clones, about 74% detected once. Sequencing input: PBMCs. The receptors here all came from a woman aged 40 to 55 in good health. Some clones in this sample may be carry-over from other donors' samples.

The V and J genes are TRBV6-4 and TRBJ2-1, with 12 bases fitting TRBD2. After removal of 4 bases from V and 0 bases from J, the junction contained 1 base not matched to a gene. This CDR3 contains 16 residues. Germline V CDR1 and CDR2: MRHNA, SNTAGT. The CDR3 loop is CASSASGRASYNEQFF. The CDR3 DNA follows: TGTGCCAGCAGTGCTAGCGGGAGGGCCTCCTACAATGAGCAGTTCTTC.

This chain connects TRBV9 to TRBJ2-1; a weak D match, TRBD2 (6 bases). Germline CDR1 is SGDLS and CDR2 is YYNGEE. Trimming removed 1 base from V and 7 bases from J, with 12 bases in between. The CDR3 consists of 14 residues. CDR3 in DNA: TGTGCCAGCAGCGTAACCGGGAGTCTGAATGAGCAGTTCTTC. Protein sequence: CASSVTGSLNEQFF.

This clone was counted ten times or more. This sample includes further DNA sequences coding for the same CDR3. The chain couples TRBV29-1 to TRBJ2-7, with 8 bases aligning to TRBD1. The junction had 12 bases not matched to a gene; V was cut back by 5 bases and J by 3 bases. CDR1 is SQVTM, CDR2 ANQGSEA, per germline. This CDR3 is 15 amino acids long. The CDR3 here is CSVFTSGQGHYEQYF. The CDR3 DNA sequence: TGCAGCGTTTTCACTTCCGGACAGGGTCACTACGAGCAGTACTTC.

The chain uses TRBV7-9 and TRBJ2-7; TRBD1 agrees at 11 bases. The CDR3 runs to 15 residues. Germline assignment: CDR1 SEHNR and CDR2 FQNEAQ (reference sequence). V was clipped by 1 base and J by 6 bases; unmatched bases: 5. The CDR3 region is CASSLVRGQGVEQYF. The CDR3 nucleotides read TGTGCCAGCAGCTTAGTTAGGGGACAGGGGGTCGAGCAGTACTTC.

The rearrangement joins TRBV18 to TRBJ1-4; tentative D call: TRBD1 (5 bases). V shed 3 bases and J shed 5 bases, with 10 bases lying between them. Germline loops: CDR1 KGHSH, CDR2 LQKENI. The CDR3 is 14 residues long. The DNA for the CDR3 is TGTGCCAGCTCACCGGGGCAGATAAATGAAAAACTGTTTTTT. Protein sequence: CASSPGQINEKLFF.